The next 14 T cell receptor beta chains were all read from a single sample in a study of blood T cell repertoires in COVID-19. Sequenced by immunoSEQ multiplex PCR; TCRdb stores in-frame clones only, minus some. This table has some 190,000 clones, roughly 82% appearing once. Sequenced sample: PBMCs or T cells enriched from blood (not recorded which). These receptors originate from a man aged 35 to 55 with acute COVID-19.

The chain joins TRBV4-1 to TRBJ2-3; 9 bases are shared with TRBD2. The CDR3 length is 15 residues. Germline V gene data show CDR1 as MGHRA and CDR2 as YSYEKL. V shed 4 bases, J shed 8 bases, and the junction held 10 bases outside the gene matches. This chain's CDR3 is CASSPPGLASSTQYF. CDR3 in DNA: TGCGCCAGCAGCCCGCCGGGACTAGCTTCATCTACGCAGTATTTT.

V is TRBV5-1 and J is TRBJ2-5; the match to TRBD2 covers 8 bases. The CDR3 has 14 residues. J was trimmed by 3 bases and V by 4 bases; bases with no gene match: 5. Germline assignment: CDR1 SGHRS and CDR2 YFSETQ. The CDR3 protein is CASSPLLAEETQYF. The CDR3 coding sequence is TGCGCCAGCAGCCCGTTACTAGCGGAAGAGACCCAGTACTTC.

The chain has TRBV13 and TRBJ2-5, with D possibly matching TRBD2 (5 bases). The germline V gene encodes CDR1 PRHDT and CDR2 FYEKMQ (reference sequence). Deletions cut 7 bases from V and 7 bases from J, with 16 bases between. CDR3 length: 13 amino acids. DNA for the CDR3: TGTGCCAGCAAAGGACGGAACGGAGGGACCCAGTACTTC. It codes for CASKGRNGGTQYF.

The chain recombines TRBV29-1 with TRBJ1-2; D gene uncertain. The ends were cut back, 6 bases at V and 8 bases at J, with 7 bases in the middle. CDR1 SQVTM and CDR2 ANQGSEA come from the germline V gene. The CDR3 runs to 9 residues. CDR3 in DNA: TGCAGCGTGGTTAGCGGCTACACCTTC. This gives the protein CSVVSGYTF. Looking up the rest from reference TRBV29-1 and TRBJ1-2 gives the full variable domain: SAVISQKPSRDICQRGTSLTIQCQVDSQVTMMFWYRQQPGQSLTLIATANQGSEATYESGFVIDKFPISRPNLTFSTLTVSNMSPEDSSIYLCSVVSGYTFGSGTRLTVV.

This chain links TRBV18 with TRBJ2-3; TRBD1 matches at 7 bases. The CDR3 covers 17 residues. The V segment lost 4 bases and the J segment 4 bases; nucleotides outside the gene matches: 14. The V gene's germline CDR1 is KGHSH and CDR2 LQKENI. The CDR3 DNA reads TGTGCCAGCTCACGGGAGATCCAGGATACAGGGGCAGATACGCAGTATTTT. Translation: CASSREIQDTGADTQYF.

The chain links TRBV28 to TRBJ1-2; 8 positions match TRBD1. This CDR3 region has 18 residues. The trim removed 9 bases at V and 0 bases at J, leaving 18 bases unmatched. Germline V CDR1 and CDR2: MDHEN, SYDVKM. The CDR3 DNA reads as TGTGCCAGTTTCTCGGACAGGGCACCCGGAGAAACTAACTATGGCTACACCTTC. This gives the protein CASFSDRAPGETNYGYTF.

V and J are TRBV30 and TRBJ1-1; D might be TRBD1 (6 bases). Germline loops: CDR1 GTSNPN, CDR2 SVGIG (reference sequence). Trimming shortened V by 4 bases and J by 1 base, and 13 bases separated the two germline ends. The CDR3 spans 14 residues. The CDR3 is CAWTLGHQNTEAFF. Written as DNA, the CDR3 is TGTGCCTGGACGTTGGGACACCAGAACACTGAAGCTTTCTTT.

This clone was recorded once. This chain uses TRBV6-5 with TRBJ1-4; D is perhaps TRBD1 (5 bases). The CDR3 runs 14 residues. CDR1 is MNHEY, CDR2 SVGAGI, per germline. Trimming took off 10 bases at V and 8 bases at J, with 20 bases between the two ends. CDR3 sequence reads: CATRRAWGEEKLFF. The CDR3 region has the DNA TGTGCCACCCGGCGGGCCTGGGGGGAAGAAAAACTGTTTTTT.

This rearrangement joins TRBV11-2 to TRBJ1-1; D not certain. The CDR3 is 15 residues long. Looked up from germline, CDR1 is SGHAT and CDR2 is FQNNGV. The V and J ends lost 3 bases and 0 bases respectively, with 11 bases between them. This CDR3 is CASSFEGTLNTEAFF. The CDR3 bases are TGTGCCAGCAGCTTCGAGGGTACATTGAACACTGAAGCTTTCTTT.

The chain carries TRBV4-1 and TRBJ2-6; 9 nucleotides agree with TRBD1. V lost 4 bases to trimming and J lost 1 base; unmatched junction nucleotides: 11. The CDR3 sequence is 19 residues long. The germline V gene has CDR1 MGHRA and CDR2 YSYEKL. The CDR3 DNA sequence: TGCGCCAGCAGCCCTCCTCCGGGACAGGGTATGTCTGGGGCCAACGTCCTGACTTTC. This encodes CASSPPPGQGMSGANVLTF.

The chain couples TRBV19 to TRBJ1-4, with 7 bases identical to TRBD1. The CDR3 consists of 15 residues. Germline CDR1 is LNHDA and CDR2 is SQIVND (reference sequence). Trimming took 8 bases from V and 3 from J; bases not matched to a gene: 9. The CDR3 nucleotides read TGTGCCAGTTCTGACAGGGCTGGAGCTAATGAAAAACTGTTTTTT. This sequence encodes CASSDRAGANEKLFF.

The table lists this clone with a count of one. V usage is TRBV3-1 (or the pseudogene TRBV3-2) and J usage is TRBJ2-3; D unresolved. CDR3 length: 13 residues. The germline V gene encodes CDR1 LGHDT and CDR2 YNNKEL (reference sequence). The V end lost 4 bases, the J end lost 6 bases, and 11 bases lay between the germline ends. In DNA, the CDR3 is TGTGCCAGCAGCCTCGACACCGAGGATACGCAGTATTTT. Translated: CASSLDTEDTQYF.

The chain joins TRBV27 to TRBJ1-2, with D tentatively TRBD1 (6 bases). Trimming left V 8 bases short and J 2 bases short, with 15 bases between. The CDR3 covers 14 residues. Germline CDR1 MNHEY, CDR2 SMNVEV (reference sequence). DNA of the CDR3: TGTGCCAGCCGGGGGGGGCAGACAAACTATGGCTACACCTTC. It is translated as CASRGGQTNYGYTF.

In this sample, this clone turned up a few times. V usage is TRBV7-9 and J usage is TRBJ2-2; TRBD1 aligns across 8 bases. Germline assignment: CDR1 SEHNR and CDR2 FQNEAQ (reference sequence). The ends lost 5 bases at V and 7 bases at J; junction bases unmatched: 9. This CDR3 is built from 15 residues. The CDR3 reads CASSRTGGRSGELFF. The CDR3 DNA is TGTGCCAGCAGCCGTACAGGGGGACGTAGCGGGGAGCTGTTTTTT.